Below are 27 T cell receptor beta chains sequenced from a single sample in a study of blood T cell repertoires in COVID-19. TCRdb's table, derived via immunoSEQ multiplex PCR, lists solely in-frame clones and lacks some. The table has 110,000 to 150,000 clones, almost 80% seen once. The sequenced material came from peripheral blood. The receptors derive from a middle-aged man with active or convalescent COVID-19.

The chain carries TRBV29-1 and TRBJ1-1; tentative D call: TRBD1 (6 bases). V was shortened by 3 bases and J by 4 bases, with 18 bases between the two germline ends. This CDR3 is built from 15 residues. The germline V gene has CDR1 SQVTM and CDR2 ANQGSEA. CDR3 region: CSVEAQGRGGTEAFF. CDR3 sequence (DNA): TGCAGCGTTGAGGCACAGGGACGGGGGGGCACTGAAGCTTTCTTT.

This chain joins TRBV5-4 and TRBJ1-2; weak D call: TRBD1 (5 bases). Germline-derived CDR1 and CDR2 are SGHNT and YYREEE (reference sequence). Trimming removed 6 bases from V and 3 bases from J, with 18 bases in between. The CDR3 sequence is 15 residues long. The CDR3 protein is CASTLIQAGDYGYTF. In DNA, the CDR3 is TGTGCCAGCACGCTAATACAGGCGGGGGACTATGGCTACACCTTC.

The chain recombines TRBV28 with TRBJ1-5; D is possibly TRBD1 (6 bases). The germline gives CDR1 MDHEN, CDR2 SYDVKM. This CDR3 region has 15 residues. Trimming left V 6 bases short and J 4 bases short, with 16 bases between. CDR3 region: CASSFHSGDNQPQHF. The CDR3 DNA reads TGTGCCAGCAGCTTTCACTCAGGGGATAATCAGCCCCAGCATTTT.

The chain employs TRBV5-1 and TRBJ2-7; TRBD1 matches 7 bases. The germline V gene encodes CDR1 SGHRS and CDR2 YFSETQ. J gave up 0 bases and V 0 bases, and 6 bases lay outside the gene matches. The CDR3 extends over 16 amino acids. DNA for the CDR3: TGCGCCAGCAGCTTGGGACAGGGCTCACTCTCCTACGAGCAGTACTTC. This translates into CASSLGQGSLSYEQYF. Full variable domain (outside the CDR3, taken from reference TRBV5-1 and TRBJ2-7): KAGVTQTPRYLIKTRGQQVTLSCSPISGHRSVSWYQQTPGQGLQFLFEYFSETQRNKGNFPGRFSGRQFSNSRSEMNVSTLELGDSALYLCASSLGQGSLSYEQYFGPGTRLTVT.

The CDR3 bases are TGTGCCAGCAGCCAACAAGCGGGAGGCGGGGACGAGCAGTACTTC. Translation: CASSQQAGGGDEQYF. J is TRBJ2-7 and V is TRBV4-2, with TRBD2 identical over 9 bases. CDR3 length equals 15 residues. V shed 2 bases and J 5 bases; nucleotides not matched to a gene: 7. Looked up from germline, CDR1 is LGHNA and CDR2 is YNFKEQ.

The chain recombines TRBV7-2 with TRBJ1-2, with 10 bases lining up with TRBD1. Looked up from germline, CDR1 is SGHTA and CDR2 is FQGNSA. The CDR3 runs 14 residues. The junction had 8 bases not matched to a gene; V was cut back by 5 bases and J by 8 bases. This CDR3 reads CASSPQTGGLGYTF. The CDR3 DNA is TGTGCCAGCAGCCCACAGACAGGGGGCTTAGGCTACACCTTC.

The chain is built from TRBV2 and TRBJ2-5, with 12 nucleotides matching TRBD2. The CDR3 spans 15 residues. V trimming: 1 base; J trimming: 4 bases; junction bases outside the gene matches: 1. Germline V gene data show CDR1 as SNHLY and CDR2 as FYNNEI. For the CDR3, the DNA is TGTGCCAGCAGTGAAGGACTAGCGGGAGCAGAGACCCAGTACTTC. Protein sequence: CASSEGLAGAETQYF.

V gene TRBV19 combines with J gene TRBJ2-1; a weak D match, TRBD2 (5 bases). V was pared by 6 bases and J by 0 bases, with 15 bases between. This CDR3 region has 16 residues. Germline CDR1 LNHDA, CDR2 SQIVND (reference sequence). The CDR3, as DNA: TGTGCCAGTAGCATCACATGGACTTCCTCCTACAATGAGCAGTTCTTC. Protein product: CASSITWTSSYNEQFF.

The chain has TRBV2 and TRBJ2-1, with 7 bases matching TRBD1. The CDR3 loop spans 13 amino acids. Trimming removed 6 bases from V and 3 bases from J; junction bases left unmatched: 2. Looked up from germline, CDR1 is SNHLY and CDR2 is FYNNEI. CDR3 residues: CASRGDSYNEQFF. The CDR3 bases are TGTGCCAGCAGGGGGGACAGCTACAATGAGCAGTTCTTC.

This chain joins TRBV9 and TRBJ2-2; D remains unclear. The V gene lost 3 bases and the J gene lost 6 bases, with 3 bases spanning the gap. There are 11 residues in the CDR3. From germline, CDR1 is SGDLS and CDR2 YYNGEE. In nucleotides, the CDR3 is TGTGCCAGCAGCGGGCCCGGGGAGCTGTTTTTT. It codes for CASSGPGELFF.

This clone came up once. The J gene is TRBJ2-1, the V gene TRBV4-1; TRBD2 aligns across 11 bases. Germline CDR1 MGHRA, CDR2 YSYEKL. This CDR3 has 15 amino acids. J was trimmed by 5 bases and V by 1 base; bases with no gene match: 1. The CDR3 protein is CASSQVGLADNEQFF. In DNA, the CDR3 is TGCGCCAGCAGCCAAGTGGGACTAGCGGACAATGAGCAGTTCTTC.

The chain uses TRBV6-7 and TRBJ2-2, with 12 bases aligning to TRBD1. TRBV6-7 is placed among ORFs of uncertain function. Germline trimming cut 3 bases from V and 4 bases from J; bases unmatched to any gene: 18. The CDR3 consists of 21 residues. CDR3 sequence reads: CASSYREPSGTGGIGTGELFF. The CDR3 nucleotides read TGTGCCAGCAGTTATAGAGAACCCTCCGGGACAGGGGGCATTGGCACCGGGGAGCTGTTTTTT.

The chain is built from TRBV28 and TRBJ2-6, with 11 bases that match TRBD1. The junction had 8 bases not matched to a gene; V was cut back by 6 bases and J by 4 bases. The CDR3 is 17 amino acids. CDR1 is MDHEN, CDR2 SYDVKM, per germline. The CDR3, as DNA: TGTGCCAGCAGACCCGGACAGGGGGCGCGCGGGGCCAACGTCCTGACTTTC. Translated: CASRPGQGARGANVLTF. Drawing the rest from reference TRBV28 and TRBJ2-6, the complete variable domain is DVKVTQSSRYLVKRTGEKVFLECVQDMDHENMFWYRQDPGLGLRLIYFSYDVKMKEKGDIPEGYSVSREKKERFSLILESASTNQTSMYLCASRPGQGARGANVLTFGAGSRLTVL.

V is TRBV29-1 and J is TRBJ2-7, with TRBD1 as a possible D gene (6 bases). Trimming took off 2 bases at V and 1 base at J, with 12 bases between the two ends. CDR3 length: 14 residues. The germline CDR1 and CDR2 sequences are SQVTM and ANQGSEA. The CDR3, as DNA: TGCAGCGTTGAACTATTGGACAGTTCCTACGAGCAGTACTTC. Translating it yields CSVELLDSSYEQYF.

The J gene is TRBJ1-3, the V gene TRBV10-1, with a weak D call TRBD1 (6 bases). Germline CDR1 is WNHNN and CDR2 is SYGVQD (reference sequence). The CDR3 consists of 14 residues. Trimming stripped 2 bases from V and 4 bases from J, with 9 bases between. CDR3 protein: CASSENRVGNTIYF. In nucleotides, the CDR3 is TGCGCCAGCAGTGAGAACAGGGTCGGAAACACCATATATTTT.

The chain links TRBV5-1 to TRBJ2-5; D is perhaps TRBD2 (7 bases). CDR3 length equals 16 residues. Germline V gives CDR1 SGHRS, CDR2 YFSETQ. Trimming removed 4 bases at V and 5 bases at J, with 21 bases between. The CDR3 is CASSRLVVGGEETQYF. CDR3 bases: TGCGCCAGCAGCCGACTCGTTGTAGGGGGGGAGGAGACCCAGTACTTC.

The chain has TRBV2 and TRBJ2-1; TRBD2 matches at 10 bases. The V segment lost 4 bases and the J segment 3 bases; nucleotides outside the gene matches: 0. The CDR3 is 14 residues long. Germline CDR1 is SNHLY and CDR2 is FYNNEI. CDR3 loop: CASSGTSGYNEQFF. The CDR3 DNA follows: TGTGCCAGCAGTGGGACTAGCGGCTACAATGAGCAGTTCTTC.

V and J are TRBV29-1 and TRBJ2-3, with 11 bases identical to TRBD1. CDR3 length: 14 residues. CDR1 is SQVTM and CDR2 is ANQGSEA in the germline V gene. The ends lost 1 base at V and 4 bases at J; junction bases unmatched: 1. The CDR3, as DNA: TGCAGCGTTGAAGGGGGACAGGGGGCAGATACGCAGTATTTT. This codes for CSVEGGQGADTQYF.

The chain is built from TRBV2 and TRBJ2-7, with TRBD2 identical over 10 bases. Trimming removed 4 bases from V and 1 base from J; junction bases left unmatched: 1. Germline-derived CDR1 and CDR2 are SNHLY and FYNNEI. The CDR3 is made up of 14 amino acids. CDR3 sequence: CASSGTSGSYEQYF. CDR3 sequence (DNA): TGTGCCAGCAGTGGGACTAGCGGTTCCTACGAGCAGTACTTC.

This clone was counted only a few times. DNA of the CDR3: TGCAGCGTTGACCTGACTAGCGGGATATCTGAGCAGTTCTTC. This codes for CSVDLTSGISEQFF. The genes are TRBV29-1 and TRBJ2-1; TRBD2 matches 11 bases. V shed 3 bases and J 9 bases; nucleotides not matched to a gene: 7. The germline V gene has CDR1 SQVTM and CDR2 ANQGSEA. The CDR3 runs 14 residues.

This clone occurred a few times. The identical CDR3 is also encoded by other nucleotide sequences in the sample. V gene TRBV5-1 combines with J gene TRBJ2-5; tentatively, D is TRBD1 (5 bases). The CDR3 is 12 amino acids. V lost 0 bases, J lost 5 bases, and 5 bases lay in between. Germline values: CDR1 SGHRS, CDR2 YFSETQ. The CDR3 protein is CASSLAGETQYF. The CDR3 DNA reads TGCGCCAGCAGCTTGGCAGGGGAGACCCAGTACTTC.

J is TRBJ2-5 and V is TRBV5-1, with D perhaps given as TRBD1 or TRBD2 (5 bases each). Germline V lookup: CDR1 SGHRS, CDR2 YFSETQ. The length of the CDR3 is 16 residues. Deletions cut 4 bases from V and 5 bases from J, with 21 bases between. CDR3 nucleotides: TGCGCCAGCAGCCTGGGGGTAGAGTCGGCGGCGGAGACCCAGTACTTC. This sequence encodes CASSLGVESAAETQYF.

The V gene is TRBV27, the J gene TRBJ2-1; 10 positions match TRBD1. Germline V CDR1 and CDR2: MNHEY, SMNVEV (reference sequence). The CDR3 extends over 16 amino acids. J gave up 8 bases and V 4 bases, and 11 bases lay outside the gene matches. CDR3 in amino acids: CASSSWTGGIKDEQFF. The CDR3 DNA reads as TGTGCCAGCAGTTCTTGGACAGGGGGGATCAAAGATGAGCAGTTCTTC.

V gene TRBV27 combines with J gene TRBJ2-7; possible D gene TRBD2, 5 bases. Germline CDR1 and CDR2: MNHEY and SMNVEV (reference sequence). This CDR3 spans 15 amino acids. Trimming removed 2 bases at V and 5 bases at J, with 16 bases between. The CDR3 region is CASSLGSGNVNEQYF. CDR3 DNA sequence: TGTGCCAGCAGTTTAGGGTCGGGAAATGTCAACGAGCAGTACTTC.

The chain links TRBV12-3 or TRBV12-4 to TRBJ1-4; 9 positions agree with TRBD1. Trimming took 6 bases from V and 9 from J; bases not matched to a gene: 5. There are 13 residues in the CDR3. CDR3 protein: CASSRDREQKLFF. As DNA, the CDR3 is TGTGCCAGCAGCCGGGACAGGGAGCAAAAACTGTTTTTT.

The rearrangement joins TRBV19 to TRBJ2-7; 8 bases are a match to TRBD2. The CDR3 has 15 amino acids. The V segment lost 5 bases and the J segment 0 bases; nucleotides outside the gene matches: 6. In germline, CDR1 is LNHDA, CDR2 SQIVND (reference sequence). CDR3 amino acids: CASSYVAGPSYEQYF. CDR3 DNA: TGTGCCAGTAGTTATGTAGCGGGGCCCTCCTACGAGCAGTACTTC. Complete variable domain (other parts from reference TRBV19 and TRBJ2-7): DGGITQSPKYLFRKEGQNVTLSCEQNLNHDAMYWYRQDPGQGLRLIYYSQIVNDFQKGDIAEGYSVSREKKESFPLTVTSAQKNPTAFYLCASSYVAGPSYEQYFGPGTRLTVT.

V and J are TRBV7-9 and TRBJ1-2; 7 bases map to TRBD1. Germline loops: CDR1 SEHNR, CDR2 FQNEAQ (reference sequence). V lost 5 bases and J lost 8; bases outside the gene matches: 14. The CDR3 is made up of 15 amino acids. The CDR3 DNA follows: TGTGCCAGCAGCCCGCAGGGACAGCCCTCCATCGGCTACACCTTC. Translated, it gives CASSPQGQPSIGYTF.